These 25 T cell receptor beta chains originate from one sample sequenced in a study of blood T cells in healthy people across ages. A J-beta primer mix and a sample-barcoded 5' primer were used in a second PCR of roughly 6 to 11 cycles. TCRdb redid the calling of the 5' RACE reads with MiXCR, one entry per CDR3 protein. The repertoire has 650,000 to 700,000 distinct CDR3 sequences, approximately 30% of them found once; the top ten carry 15%. The sample consisted of blood. The receptors shown here come from an elderly woman in good health.

The rearrangement joins TRBV4-1 to TRBJ2-5, with a tentative D call TRBD2 (5 bases). The J call is uncertain, as TRBJ2-7 better fits the DNA end. The CDR3 contains 13 residues. Germline values: CDR1 MGHRA, CDR2 YSYEKL. DNA of the CDR3: TGCGCCAGCAGCCAAATCAGGACTTACGAGCAGTACTTC. Translated, it gives CASSQIRTYEQYF.

This clonotype has a count of ten or more. This chain connects TRBV5-1 to TRBJ1-2; 10 bases are shared with TRBD1. CDR1 SGHRS and CDR2 YFSETQ come from the germline V gene. The CDR3 runs to 17 residues. Trimming removed 5 bases from V and 7 bases from J; junction bases left unmatched: 17. Here the CDR3 DNA reads TGCGCCAGCAGTCGTGCCGGGACAGGGGCCCCGTTGAGTGGCTACACCTTC. Translating gives CASSRAGTGAPLSGYTF.

This clonotype was detected ten times or more. The V call is TRBV7-9, the J call TRBJ2-5; D unclear. The V end was cut by 10 bases, the J end by 1 base, with 13 bases between. This CDR3 contains 13 residues. CDR1 and CDR2 from the germline V gene are SEHNR and FQNEAQ (reference sequence). In nucleotides, the CDR3 is TGTGCCACCCTCCCGCCTTTCCAAGAGACCCAGTACTTC. This translates into CATLPPFQETQYF.

There are many counts of this clonotype. This chain joins TRBV2 and TRBJ2-5; tentatively, D is TRBD1 (5 bases). The last part of the DNA fits TRBJ2-7 better; the J call may be wrong. CDR3 size: 12 residues. Germline values: CDR1 SNHLY, CDR2 FYNNEI. CDR3 in DNA: TGTGCCAGCAGTCAGACAGCCCACGAGCAGTACTTC. It translates to CASSQTAHEQYF.

This clonotype has just a few counts. This may stem from a read error, because a much larger clone lies one nucleotide away. This chain connects TRBV6-6 to TRBJ1-1, with D possibly TRBD1 on 6 matching bases. The germline V gene encodes CDR1 MNHNY and CDR2 SVGAGI (reference sequence). The germline V and J ends were trimmed by 11 bases and 10 bases, with 29 bases remaining between them. The CDR3 loop spans 15 amino acids. CDR3 sequence (DNA): TGTGCCTCCATCTCGGGGGGCTTCGTCTGTGAGGGAGCTTTCTTT. This translates into CASISGGFVCEGAFF.

The chain joins TRBV12-3 or TRBV12-4 to TRBJ2-3, with D tentatively TRBD2 (5 bases). Trimming removed 5 bases from V and 4 bases from J, with 13 bases in between. This CDR3 has 14 amino acids. In DNA form, the CDR3 reads TGTGCCAGCAGTCAACTAGTGAGAGCAGATACGCAGTATTTT. Residues: CASSQLVRADTQYF.

About this clonotype: A much larger clone differs by one base, so this may be a read error. This rearrangement joins TRBV6-5 to TRBJ2-1; TRBD1 matches 7 bases. V lost 1 base, J lost 7 bases, and 4 bases stayed unmatched. Germline assignment: CDR1 MNHEY and CDR2 SVGAGI. There are 14 residues in the CDR3. Here the CDR3 DNA reads TGTGCCAGCAGTTACTTGAACAGGGGTAATGAGCAGTTCTTC. It is translated as CASSYLNRGNEQFF.

At least ten counts were recorded for this clonotype. The J gene is TRBJ2-2, the V gene TRBV7-8, with 11 bases lining up with TRBD2. CDR1 is SGHVS, CDR2 FQNEAQ, per germline. CDR3 length equals 17 residues. Losses at the gene ends were 5 bases for V and 6 bases for J; bases not matched to a gene: 11. CDR3 region: CASSAGTSGPSSGELFF. DNA for the CDR3: TGTGCCAGCAGCGCCGGGACTAGCGGCCCAAGCTCCGGGGAGCTGTTTTTT.

This clonotype occurred many times. The chain's CDR3 is CASSFRGYRAFF. CDR3 coding DNA: TGTGCCAGCAGTTTTCGTGGATATAGAGCTTTCTTT. The chain employs TRBV28 and TRBJ1-1; D gene unclear. The V gene's germline CDR1 is MDHEN and CDR2 SYDVKM. The V end lost 3 bases, the J end lost 10 bases, and 12 bases lay between the germline ends. The CDR3 runs to 12 residues.

With respect to this clonotype: The junction does not match germline at one end; this may be a read error. The gene calls are TRBV12-3 or TRBV12-4 and TRBJ2-3; TRBD2 might be the D (5 bases). This CDR3 has 12 residues. The CDR3 region has the DNA TGTGCCAGCAGTAAGAGGGTGGATACGCAATATTTT. Its translation: CASSKRVDTQYF.

Concerning this clonotype itself: A read error may account for a junction end that differs from germline. V gene TRBV2 combines with J gene TRBJ2-3, with TRBD2 matching over 8 bases. CDR1 SNHLY and CDR2 FYNNEI come from the germline V gene. The CDR3 has 16 amino acids. The CDR3 DNA reads TGCGCCAGCCGACTTCTAGCGGGTGCTAGCACAGGTACGCAGTATTTT. The encoded protein is CASRLLAGASTGTQYF. Based on the CDR3 plus reference TRBV2 and TRBJ2-3, the full variable domain is EPEVTQTPSHQVTQMGQEVILRCVPISNHLYFYWYRQILGQKVEFLVSFYNNEISEKSEIFDDQFSVERPDGSNFTLKIRSTKLEDSAMYFCASRLLAGASTGTQYFGPGTRLTVL.

Note on this clonotype: Being one base from a much bigger clone, this may be a read error. V and J are TRBV6-5 and TRBJ1-2; TRBD1 might be the D (5 bases). Germline loops: CDR1 MNHEY, CDR2 SVGAGI. This CDR3 contains 18 residues. The ends were cut back, 4 bases at V and 7 bases at J, with 28 bases in the middle. CDR3 DNA: TGTGCCAGCAGTTTCTTCGTTACCCAGGGCCAGGGCCTTGGTGGCTACACCTTC. Translation gives CASSFFVTQGQGLGGYTF.

The CDR3: CSGGQGNSGTEAFF. The CDR3 bases are TGCAGCGGTGGACAGGGAAATAGTGGCACTGAAGCTTTCTTT. V and J are TRBV29-1 and TRBJ1-1; 8 positions match TRBD1. The CDR3 runs to 14 residues. CDR1 and CDR2 (germline): SQVTM, ANQGSEA. Unmatched junction bases numbered 11, after V lost 7 bases and J lost 4 bases.

This chain connects TRBV10-3 to TRBJ1-5; a possible D gene is TRBD1 (5 bases). Trimming left V 3 bases short and J 1 base short, with 7 bases between. CDR3 length: 14 amino acids. CDR1 is ENHRY and CDR2 is SYGVKD in the germline V gene. DNA for the CDR3: TGTGCCATCAGTGAAGGGGTCAGCAATCAGCCCCAGCATTTT. Amino acids: CAISEGVSNQPQHF.

This clonotype was seen a few times. This chain uses TRBV6-2 or TRBV6-3 with TRBJ1-1; 7 positions agree with TRBD1. From germline, CDR1 is MNHEY and CDR2 SVGEGT. The CDR3 contains 17 residues. The J segment lost 5 bases and the V segment lost 0 bases, leaving 12 bases of the junction unmatched. The CDR3 nucleotides read TGTGCCAGCAGTTACTCAGGGACAGACAACGTTAAAACTGAAGCTTTCTTT. Translating gives CASSYSGTDNVKTEAFF.

Comment on this clonotype: A single base separates this from a much larger clone, so it may be a read error. V is TRBV7-3 and J is TRBJ2-3, with D unresolved. CDR3 size: 13 residues. V dropped 4 bases and J dropped 10 bases, with 15 bases sitting between them. The germline V gene encodes CDR1 SGHTA and CDR2 FQGTGA. The CDR3 DNA sequence: TGTGCCAGCAGCTCTAACGGGTGGGATGCGCAGTATTTT. This sequence encodes CASSSNGWDAQYF.

This clonotype was recorded at least ten times. The CDR3 loop is CASSQVLGQGGQPQHF. CDR3 nucleotides: TGTGCCAGCAGCCAAGTTTTGGGACAGGGAGGACAGCCCCAGCATTTT. V usage is TRBV4-2 and J usage is TRBJ1-5; TRBD1 aligns across 9 bases. From germline, CDR1 is LGHNA and CDR2 YNFKEQ. There are 16 residues in the CDR3. J lost 7 bases, V lost 1 base, and 8 bases had no gene match.

The V and J genes are TRBV5-1 and TRBJ1-1, with D possibly matching TRBD1 (5 bases). Looked up from germline, CDR1 is SGHRS and CDR2 is YFSETQ. This CDR3 is 12 amino acids long. Trimming pared 5 bases from V and 3 bases from J, leaving 8 bases between. This CDR3 reads CASRRGDTEAFF. Here the CDR3 DNA reads TGCGCCAGCAGGAGGGGAGACACTGAAGCTTTCTTT.

This chain connects TRBV10-3 to TRBJ1-6; D is possibly TRBD1 (5 bases). The CDR3 covers 16 residues. V lost 2 bases and J 5 bases, leaving 13 bases between the germline ends. Germline V gene data show CDR1 as ENHRY and CDR2 as SYGVKD. DNA for the CDR3: TGTGCCATCAGTGAGGGTGGGGCAGTAAATAATTCACCCCTCCACTTT. Translation gives CAISEGGAVNNSPLHF.

This clonotype was detected only once. One end of the junction is discordant with germline, which a read error may explain. The rearrangement joins TRBV3-1 to TRBJ2-1; no clear D gene. The germline V gene has CDR1 LGHDT and CDR2 YNNKEL (reference sequence). This CDR3 has 15 amino acids. The CDR3 spells CAGSQENWRPNEQFF. For the CDR3, the DNA is TGTGCCGGCAGCCAAGAGAATTGGCGGCCCAATGAGCAGTTCTTC.

This clonotype was found a few times. V usage is TRBV30 and J usage is TRBJ1-2; TRBD1 might be the D (5 bases). The CDR3 has 14 amino acids. Per the germline V gene, CDR1 is GTSNPN and CDR2 is SVGIG (reference sequence). Trimming pared 2 bases from V and 9 bases from J, leaving 19 bases between. CDR3 sequence reads: CAWSPTATKPSYTF. The CDR3 DNA follows: TGTGCCTGGAGTCCGACAGCCACGAAACCGAGCTACACCTTC.

This clonotype has a handful of counts. This chain joins TRBV27 and TRBJ1-1; possible D gene TRBD1, 6 bases. V lost 8 bases to trimming and J lost 4 bases, with 17 bases between them. Looked up from germline, CDR1 is MNHEY and CDR2 is SMNVEV (reference sequence). The CDR3 spans 14 residues. CDR3 region: CASGLQGKTTEAFF. CDR3 nucleotides: TGTGCCAGCGGATTACAGGGTAAAACCACTGAAGCTTTCTTT.

This clonotype was seen only a few times. The chain uses TRBV25-1 and TRBJ1-1, with a weak D call TRBD1 (6 bases). The V end was cut by 2 bases, the J end by 5 bases, with 9 bases between. Germline V gene sequence: CDR1 MGHDK, CDR2 SYGVNS. This CDR3 contains 13 residues. The DNA of the CDR3 is TGTGCCAGCAGTGAACGGGGGCAAACTGAAGCTTTCTTT. Translating gives CASSERGQTEAFF.

Many counts were recorded for this clonotype. V usage is TRBV25-1 and J usage is TRBJ2-1; D is perhaps TRBD1 or TRBD2 (5 bases each). The CDR3 covers 15 residues. The germline V gene encodes CDR1 MGHDK and CDR2 SYGVNS. The V end was cut by 1 base, the J end by 9 bases, with 16 bases between. CDR3: CASSESPLGVGEQFF. For the CDR3, the DNA is TGTGCCAGCAGTGAATCCCCTTTGGGGGTGGGTGAGCAGTTCTTC.

This clonotype came up a few times. A much larger clone lies one base from this, so it may be a read error. The V call is TRBV9, the J call TRBJ2-1; D is perhaps TRBD2 (7 bases). The V end was cut by 0 bases, the J end by 4 bases, with 14 bases between. Germline CDR1 reads SGDLS; CDR2 reads YYNGEE. This CDR3 has 16 amino acids. The DNA for the CDR3 is TGTGCCAGCAGCGTAGGGCGGGGGCAGGGATACAATGAGCAGTTCTTC. Translation: CASSVGRGQGYNEQFF.